These 24 T cell receptor beta chains were all obtained from the same sample, sequenced in a study of blood T cell repertoires in COVID-19. Profiled with immunoSEQ multiplex PCR; TCRdb holds only in-frame clones, not every one. The sample lists a few hundred thousand clones; roughly 86% were seen once. Sequencing was carried out using PBMCs or T cells enriched from blood (not recorded which). Every receptor here comes from a woman aged 25 to 45 who had recovered from COVID-19.

The table lists this clone with many counts. The J gene is TRBJ1-5, the V gene TRBV18; 11 bases are a match to TRBD1. In germline, CDR1 is KGHSH, CDR2 LQKENI. V was pared by 0 bases and J by 3 bases, with 4 bases of the junction left unmatched. The CDR3 runs to 17 residues. The CDR3 sequence: CASSPPWTGGNNQPQHF. In DNA, the CDR3 is TGTGCCAGCTCACCACCTTGGACAGGGGGCAACAATCAGCCCCAGCATTTT.

This clone has a handful of counts. The chain links TRBV4-2 to TRBJ1-3; no clear D. The CDR3 is made up of 15 amino acids. Germline assignment: CDR1 LGHNA and CDR2 YNFKEQ. Between the trimmed V and J ends, which lost 4 bases and 0 bases, there was a span of 10 bases. The CDR3 sequence is CASSLAGISGNTIYF. DNA for the CDR3: TGTGCCAGCAGCCTGGCGGGAATCTCTGGAAACACCATATATTTT.

The V call is TRBV5-4, the J call TRBJ1-3, with D possibly TRBD1 on 5 matching bases. CDR3 length: 14 amino acids. V was shortened by 5 bases and J by 1 base, with 10 bases between the two germline ends. Germline loops: CDR1 SGHNT, CDR2 YYREEE (reference sequence). In DNA, the CDR3 is TGTGCCAGCAGTTCCCCAGGGTCTGGAAACACCATATATTTT. This encodes CASSSPGSGNTIYF.

The chain is built from TRBV5-1 and TRBJ1-3, with TRBD1 matching 7 bases. V lost 5 bases, J lost 2 bases, and 16 bases stayed unmatched. CDR1 and CDR2 (germline): SGHRS, YFSETQ. This CDR3 is built from 18 residues. Written as DNA, the CDR3 is TGCGCCAGCAGGGATCAGGGGGAATACTTCCGGGCTGGAAACACCATATATTTT. Translation: CASRDQGEYFRAGNTIYF.

The CDR3 reads CASSHPPSGIYNEQFF. The CDR3 DNA follows: TGTGCCAGCAGCCACCCTCCTAGCGGGATTTACAATGAGCAGTTCTTC. V usage is TRBV5-4 and J usage is TRBJ2-1; 9 bases fit TRBD2. With 4 bases clipped from V and 4 bases from J, the junction kept 9 bases outside the gene matches. The CDR3 loop spans 16 amino acids. CDR1 is SGHNT and CDR2 is YYREEE in the germline V gene (reference sequence). Variable domain in full (rest from reference TRBV5-4 and TRBJ2-1): ETGVTQSPTHLIKTRGQQVTLRCSSQSGHNTVSWYQQALGQGPQFIFQYYREEENGRGNFPPRFSGLQFPNYSSELNVNALELDDSALYLCASSHPPSGIYNEQFFGPGTRLTVL.

The chain carries TRBV30 and TRBJ2-2; D uncertain. The germline V gene has CDR1 GTSNPN and CDR2 SVGIG (reference sequence). V lost 3 bases, J lost 4 bases, and 3 bases lay in between. The CDR3 extends over 11 amino acids. As DNA, the CDR3 is TGTGCCTGGAGGAGCACCGGGGAGCTGTTTTTT. This encodes CAWRSTGELFF. The complete variable domain, with remaining parts taken from reference TRBV30 and TRBJ2-2, reads SQTIHQWPATLVQPVGSPLSLECTVEGTSNPNLYWYRQAAGRGLQLLFYSVGIGQISSEVPQNLSASRPQDRQFILSSKKLLLSDSGFYLCAWRSTGELFFGEGSRLTVL.

The chain is built from TRBV27 and TRBJ2-1; 10 bases line up with TRBD1. From germline, CDR1 is MNHEY and CDR2 SMNVEV (reference sequence). V gave up 3 bases and J gave up 7 bases; unmatched junction bases: 6. The CDR3 contains 15 residues. The CDR3 spells CASSLGTGVSNEQFF. The CDR3 DNA reads as TGTGCCAGCAGTTTGGGGACAGGGGTTAGTAATGAGCAGTTCTTC.

The V gene is TRBV6-5, the J gene TRBJ1-3, with D uncertain. The CDR3 is made up of 13 amino acids. From germline, CDR1 is MNHEY and CDR2 SVGAGI. V lost 2 bases, J lost 4 bases, and 6 bases lay in between. The CDR3 DNA follows: TGTGCCAGCAGTTACGCAGGAGGAAACACCATATATTTT. It specifies CASSYAGGNTIYF.

The rearrangement links TRBV28 to TRBJ2-2; D perhaps matches TRBD1 (6 bases). The germline V and J ends were trimmed by 6 bases and 1 base, with 6 bases remaining between them. This CDR3 is built from 13 residues. CDR1 is MDHEN and CDR2 is SYDVKM in the germline V gene. CDR3 DNA sequence: TGTGCCAGCAGGGGACAGAACACCGGGGAGCTGTTTTTT. Translation: CASRGQNTGELFF.

V is TRBV7-2 and J is TRBJ2-7; TRBD2 might be the D (6 bases). Between the trimmed V and J ends, which lost 2 bases and 0 bases, there was a span of 11 bases. Germline CDR1 and CDR2: SGHTA and FQGNSA. The CDR3 runs to 15 residues. The CDR3 region is CASSLLAASSYEQYF. Here the CDR3 DNA reads TGTGCCAGCAGCTTATTAGCGGCTAGCTCCTACGAGCAGTACTTC.

The CDR3 DNA is TGTGCCAGCAGCCGGTACAGGGGTTCGAACTACGAGCAGTACTTC. It codes for CASSRYRGSNYEQYF. The chain couples TRBV28 to TRBJ2-7; TRBD1 matches 7 bases. Germline lookup yields CDR1 MDHEN and CDR2 SYDVKM. With 6 bases clipped from V and 3 bases from J, the junction kept 11 bases outside the gene matches. The CDR3 runs 15 residues. Looking up the rest from reference TRBV28 and TRBJ2-7 gives the full variable domain: DVKVTQSSRYLVKRTGEKVFLECVQDMDHENMFWYRQDPGLGLRLIYFSYDVKMKEKGDIPEGYSVSREKKERFSLILESASTNQTSMYLCASSRYRGSNYEQYFGPGTRLTVT.

The chain joins TRBV27 to TRBJ2-1, with TRBD2 matching 8 bases. The V and J ends lost 6 bases and 0 bases, in that order; junction bases with no gene match: 1. The CDR3 loop spans 14 amino acids. CDR1 is MNHEY, CDR2 SMNVEV, per germline (reference sequence). The CDR3 region is CASRAGGSYNEQFF. The CDR3 nucleotides read TGTGCCAGCAGGGCGGGAGGCTCCTACAATGAGCAGTTCTTC.

V usage is TRBV2 and J usage is TRBJ1-1, with 9 positions matching TRBD1. Looked up from germline, CDR1 is SNHLY and CDR2 is FYNNEI. This CDR3 is 14 amino acids long. Losses at the gene ends were 7 bases for V and 6 bases for J; bases not matched to a gene: 9. CDR3: CASMRNRGPPEAFF. The CDR3, as DNA: TGTGCCAGCATGAGAAACAGGGGGCCGCCTGAAGCTTTCTTT.

In its sample, this clone was seen once. The V call is TRBV11-2, the J call TRBJ1-1; possible D gene TRBD1, 5 bases. Germline CDR1 and CDR2: SGHAT and FQNNGV. CDR3 length equals 15 residues. Trimming cost V 5 bases and J 5 bases, with 18 bases left between them. CDR3 DNA sequence: TGTGCCAGCAGCCAAACAGCGGGGGAGTGGACTGAAGCTTTCTTT. Translating gives CASSQTAGEWTEAFF. Full variable domain (missing parts from reference TRBV11-2 and TRBJ1-1): EAGVAQSPRYKIIEKRQSVAFWCNPISGHATLYWYQQILGQGPKLLIQFQNNGVVDDSQLPKDRFSAERLKGVDSTLKIQPAKLEDSAVYLCASSQTAGEWTEAFFGQGTRLTVV.

The V gene is TRBV24-1, the J gene TRBJ2-1, with 9 bases fitting TRBD2. CDR1 KGHDR and CDR2 SFDVKD come from the germline V gene. The CDR3 runs to 16 residues. V was pared by 1 base and J by 7 bases, with 7 bases of the junction left unmatched. This CDR3 is CATSDLYSGRDNEQFF. The DNA for the CDR3 is TGTGCCACCAGTGATTTATATAGCGGGAGAGATAATGAGCAGTTCTTC.

The V and J genes are TRBV6-2 or TRBV6-3 and TRBJ2-2; tentatively, D is TRBD2 (6 bases). CDR1 MNHEY and CDR2 SVGEGT come from the germline V gene. Trimming left V 3 bases short and J 2 bases short, with 13 bases between. The CDR3 totals 16 residues. The CDR3 DNA reads TGTGCCAGCAGTTATCCGGGACTCATAAACACCGGGGAGCTGTTTTTT. Translation: CASSYPGLINTGELFF.

The chain joins TRBV25-1 to TRBJ1-1; 9 bases match TRBD1. This CDR3 region has 13 residues. Germline CDR1 reads MGHDK; CDR2 reads SYGVNS. Germline trimming cut 5 bases from V and 11 bases from J; bases unmatched to any gene: 9. Written as DNA, the CDR3 is TGTGCCAGCAGTCCAGGAGGCGGGACAGGGGCTTTCTTT. It codes for CASSPGGGTGAFF.

Turning to this clone: The sample holds other DNA sequences that translate to the same CDR3. The chain is built from TRBV7-2 and TRBJ2-2, with D possibly TRBD1 on 6 matching bases. CDR1 and CDR2 from the germline V gene are SGHTA and FQGNSA. V was clipped by 5 bases and J by 5 bases, with 9 bases between them. This CDR3 has 13 amino acids. CDR3 in amino acids: CASSLQGTGELFF. The CDR3 DNA follows: TGTGCCAGCAGCCTACAGGGAACCGGGGAGCTGTTTTTT.

The rearrangement uses TRBV15 and TRBJ1-4; 9 bases align to TRBD1. This CDR3 region has 18 residues. Trimming removed 1 base from V and 0 bases from J; junction bases left unmatched: 6. Germline-derived CDR1 and CDR2 are LNHNV and YYDKDF (reference sequence). The CDR3: CATSRGTGARSTNEKLFF. In DNA form, the CDR3 reads TGTGCCACCAGCAGAGGGACAGGGGCCCGCTCAACTAATGAAAAACTGTTTTTT.

This clone was counted a single time. CDR3 sequence: CASSSAGAQYF. The CDR3 DNA sequence: TGTGCCAGCAGCTCCGCCGGGGCCCAGTACTTC. This chain links TRBV7-9 with TRBJ2-5; TRBD2 might be the D (5 bases). This CDR3 has 11 residues. Trimming removed 4 bases at V and 9 bases at J, with 9 bases between. The germline gives CDR1 SEHNR, CDR2 FQNEAQ (reference sequence).

This clone has a handful of counts. The rearrangement uses TRBV28 and TRBJ2-1; 9 bases line up with TRBD2. Germline V gene data show CDR1 as MDHEN and CDR2 as SYDVKM. V shed 2 bases and J 2 bases; nucleotides not matched to a gene: 1. This CDR3 has 15 residues. As DNA, the CDR3 is TGTGCCAGCAGTTTACCTAGCGGGGCCTACAATGAGCAGTTCTTC. Protein: CASSLPSGAYNEQFF.

This chain uses TRBV19 with TRBJ1-2, with D tentatively TRBD1 (5 bases). The CDR3 has 13 residues. The V end was cut by 7 bases, the J end by 8 bases, with 17 bases between. Germline assignment: CDR1 LNHDA and CDR2 SQIVND (reference sequence). The CDR3 bases are TGTGCCAGTACCTATACTCAGGGCTGGGGCTACACCTTC. Its protein product is CASTYTQGWGYTF.

This clone was recorded only once. The chain employs TRBV11-1 and TRBJ2-7; no reliable D call. This CDR3 contains 11 residues. Germline lookup yields CDR1 SGHAT and CDR2 FQDESV (reference sequence). Deletions cut 0 bases from V and 7 bases from J, with 4 bases between. This chain's CDR3 is CASSLAKEQYF. CDR3 DNA: TGTGCCAGCAGCTTAGCTAAAGAGCAGTACTTC.

The rearrangement links TRBV6-4 to TRBJ2-3, with 9 bases matching TRBD2. After removal of 3 bases from V and 4 bases from J, the junction contained 8 bases not matched to a gene. Germline V gene sequence: CDR1 MRHNA, CDR2 SNTAGT. This CDR3 comprises 16 residues. This CDR3 is CASSEALAGVSDTQYF. The CDR3 DNA reads as TGTGCCAGCAGTGAGGCTTTAGCGGGAGTGTCAGATACGCAGTATTTT.